A selection of T cell receptor beta chains follows, all from one sample in a study of blood T cells in healthy people across ages. TCRdb used MiXCR to reprocess the 5' RACE reads, holding one entry per CDR3 protein. Here the sample spans 1.5 million to 2 million distinct CDR3 sequences, around half being singletons. Input material: blood. The receptors stem from a woman between 35 and 50 years old in good health. CDR3s include the opening cysteine and the closing phenylalanine or tryptophan. A D gene is named only where the DNA matches it firmly. Only part of the rows carry a size: once, few, many, or a class if the clone is expanded.

D	size	V	J	CDR3	DNA
.	.	TRBV27	TRBJ1-1	CASPIRTETMNTEAFF	TGTGCCAGCCCGATCAGGACGGAGACCATGAACACTGAAGCTTTCTTT
TRBD1	.	TRBV5-1	TRBJ2-5	CASSFSPTGQETQYF	TGCGCCAGCAGCTTTTCCCCGACAGGGCAAGAGACCCAGTACTTC
TRBD1	.	TRBV20-1	TRBJ2-5	CSAPGQGAVVETQYF	TGCAGTGCACCCGGACAGGGGGCTGTGGTGGAGACCCAGTACTTC
.	few	TRBV13	TRBJ2-7	CASSLEHGGYEQYF	TGTGCCAGCAGCTTAGAACACGGAGGATACGAGCAGTACTTC
.	.	TRBV2	TRBJ2-4	CASSEGRSAKNIQYF	TGTGCCAGCAGTGAGGGACGCTCAGCCAAAAACATTCAGTACTTC
.	few	TRBV5-1	TRBJ2-7	CASSATGGVGYEQYF	TGCGCCAGCAGCGCTACGGGGGGCGTAGGCTACGAGCAGTACTTC
TRBD2	.	TRBV5-1	TRBJ2-5	CASSFRTSGVGQYF	TGCGCCAGCAGCTTCCGGACTAGCGGGGTTGGACAGTACTTC
TRBD1	once	TRBV28	TRBJ2-5	CASSSWTGWEETQYF	TGTGCCAGCAGTTCCTGGACAGGGTGGGAAGAGACCCAGTACTTC
.	.	TRBV7-2	TRBJ2-5	CASSLELAALRIGTQYF	TGTGCCAGCAGCTTAGAGTTGGCAGCACTCCGAATTGGGACCCAGTACTTC
TRBD1	.	TRBV9	TRBJ2-7	CASSPLGDREPEQYF	TGTGCCAGCAGCCCCCTCGGGGACAGGGAGCCCGAGCAGTACTTC
TRBD1	.	TRBV12-3/TRBV12-4	TRBJ2-4	CASSSQTGKAKNIQYF	TGTGCCAGCAGTTCCCAGACAGGGAAAGCCAAAAACATTCAGTACTTC
TRBD1	.	TRBV7-9	TRBJ1-4	CASSWGQASNEKLFF	TGTGCCAGCAGCTGGGGACAGGCATCAAATGAAAAACTGTTTTTT
.	.	TRBV5-5	TRBJ1-5	CASSLRPSDGNQPQHF	TGTGCCAGCAGCTTGCGTCCATCGGATGGCAATCAGCCCCAGCATTTT
.	few	TRBV4-3	TRBJ2-5	CASSEGRDQETQYF	TGCGCCAGCAGCGAAGGAAGGGACCAAGAGACCCAGTACTTC
.	few	TRBV5-5	TRBJ2-7	CASSSGRPVYEQYF	TGTGCCAGCAGTTCGGGACGTCCCGTCTACGAGCAGTACTTC
.	.	TRBV10-3	TRBJ2-5	CAISVALTQETQYF	TGTGCCATCAGTGTAGCCCTAACCCAAGAGACCCAGTACTTC
.	few	TRBV15	TRBJ1-2	CATSSVGSYGYTF	TGTGCCACCAGCAGTGTGGGCTCCTATGGCTACACCTTC
.	few	TRBV20-1	TRBJ2-4	CSATTALAKNIQYF	TGCAGTGCTACTACAGCTCTAGCCAAAAACATTCAGTACTTC
TRBD1	once	TRBV20-1	TRBJ1-2	CSAPRGQGAYGYTF	TGCAGTGCTCCCCGAGGTCAGGGGGCCTATGGCTACACCTTC
TRBD2	.	TRBV10-1	TRBJ2-1	CASSSRGRAGNEQFF	TGCGCCAGCAGTAGTCGCGGGAGGGCCGGGAATGAGCAGTTCTTC
TRBD1	.	TRBV28	TRBJ1-4	CASSRTGGANEKLFF	TGTGCCAGCAGTCGCACAGGGGGCGCGAATGAAAAACTGTTTTTT
TRBD2	.	TRBV5-1	TRBJ2-3	CASSPITSGIGDTQYF	TGCGCCAGCAGCCCCATTACTAGCGGGATAGGCGATACGCAGTATTTT
.	.	TRBV5-1	TRBJ2-7	CASSAGQRGNEQYF	TGCGCCAGCAGCGCCGGACAGAGGGGCAACGAGCAGTACTTC